The clone carrying this TCR beta chain has ten or more counts. Its antigen is not identified. The sample originates from a study of prognosis after radiotherapy for stage I lung cancer. From genomic DNA, TCR beta CDR3 was amplified by two-round multiplex PCR. The use of primers specific to each TRBV and TRBJ gene characterized first-round PCR. One entry per CDR3 protein results from TCRdb running MiXCR on the multiplex PCR reads. In the table there are about 14,000 distinct CDR3 sequences, 28% of which are singletons. Study-level points and caveats: Tumor-specific status of the expanded TCR clones was not determined in the analysis.

The CDR3 runs 13 residues. In germline, CDR1 is SGDLS, CDR2 YYNGEE. V lost 3 bases to trimming and J lost 6 bases, with 12 bases between them. The starting material was PBMCs, obtained before or after stereotactic body radiation therapy (not recorded which). J is TRBJ1-1 and V is TRBV9; D not certain. The TCR was taken from a donor aged 50 or older with non-small cell lung cancer. The CDR3 nucleotides read TGTGCCAGCAGCGAACGGACGAGGGCTGAAGCTTTCTTT. Translation gives CASSERTRAEAFF.